This T cell receptor beta chain stems from a study of T cells after posttransplantation cyclophosphamide. This clone has just a few counts. Some clones are missing from TCRdb's copy, which holds only in-frame ones; the method was immunoSEQ multiplex PCR. This sample shows 35,000 to 40,000 clones and no singletons; 5.5% to 6% rests with the ten largest. There are 15 residues in the CDR3. The V segment lost 3 bases and the J segment 5 bases; nucleotides outside the gene matches: 6. The gene calls are TRBV12-3 or TRBV12-4 and TRBJ2-5; 10 bases map to TRBD1. Input material: PBMCs. The clonotype comes from a man younger than 40 in good health and a related stem cell transplant donor. Here the CDR3 reads CASSFGTGEWETQYF. CDR3 nucleotides: TGTGCCAGCAGTTTTGGGACAGGGGAGTGGGAGACCCAGTACTTC.